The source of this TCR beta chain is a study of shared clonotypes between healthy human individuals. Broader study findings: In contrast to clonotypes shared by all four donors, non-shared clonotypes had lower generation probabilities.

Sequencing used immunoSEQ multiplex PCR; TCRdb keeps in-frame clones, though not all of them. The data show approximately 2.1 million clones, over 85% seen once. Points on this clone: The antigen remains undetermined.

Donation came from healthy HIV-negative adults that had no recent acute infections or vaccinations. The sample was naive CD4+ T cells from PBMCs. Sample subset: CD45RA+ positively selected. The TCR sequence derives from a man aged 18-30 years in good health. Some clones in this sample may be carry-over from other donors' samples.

The CDR3 DNA reads TGTGCCAGCAGCTTGTTGGGCCGGCTGAACACTGAAGCTTTCTTT. Protein: CASSLLGRLNTEAFF. The chain uses TRBV5-8 and TRBJ1-1, with D unclear. The V gene's germline CDR1 is SGHTS and CDR2 YDEGEE. There are 15 residues in the CDR3. The V gene lost 1 base and the J gene lost 0 bases, with 10 bases spanning the gap.